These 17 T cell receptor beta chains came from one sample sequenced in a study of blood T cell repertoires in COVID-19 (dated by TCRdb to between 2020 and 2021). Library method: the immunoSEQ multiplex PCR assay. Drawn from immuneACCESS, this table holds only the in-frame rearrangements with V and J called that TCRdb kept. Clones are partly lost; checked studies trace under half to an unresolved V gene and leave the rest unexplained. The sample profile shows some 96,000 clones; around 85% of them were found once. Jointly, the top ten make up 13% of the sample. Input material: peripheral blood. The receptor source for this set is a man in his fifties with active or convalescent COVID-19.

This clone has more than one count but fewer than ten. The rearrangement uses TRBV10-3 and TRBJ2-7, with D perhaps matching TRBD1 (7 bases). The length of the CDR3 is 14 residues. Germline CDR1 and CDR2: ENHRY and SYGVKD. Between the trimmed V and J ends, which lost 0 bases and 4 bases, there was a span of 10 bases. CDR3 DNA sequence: TGTGCCATCAGTGAGTCGTCAGGGGGGTACGAGCAGTACTTC. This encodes CAISESSGGYEQYF.

The CDR3 sequence: CASSLWASGRGETQYF. CDR3 nucleotide sequence: TGTGCCAGCAGCTTATGGGCTAGCGGGAGGGGAGAGACCCAGTACTTC. The V gene is TRBV7-2, the J gene TRBJ2-5; 12 bases map to TRBD2. Losses at the gene ends were 2 bases for V and 4 bases for J; bases not matched to a gene: 5. Germline CDR1 SGHTA, CDR2 FQGNSA. The length of the CDR3 is 16 residues.

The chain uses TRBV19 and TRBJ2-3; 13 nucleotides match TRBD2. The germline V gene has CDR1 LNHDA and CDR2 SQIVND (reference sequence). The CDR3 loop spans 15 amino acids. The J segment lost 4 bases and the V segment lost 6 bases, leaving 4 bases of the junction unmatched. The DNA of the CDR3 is TGTGCCAGTAGCACTAGCGGGAGGGCCTCAGATACGCAGTATTTT. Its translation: CASSTSGRASDTQYF.

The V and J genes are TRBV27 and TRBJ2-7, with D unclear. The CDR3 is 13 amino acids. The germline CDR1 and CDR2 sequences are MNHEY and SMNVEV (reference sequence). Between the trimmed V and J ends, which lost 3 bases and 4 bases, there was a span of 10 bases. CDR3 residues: CASSFPYRYEQYF. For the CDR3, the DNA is TGTGCCAGCAGTTTCCCCTATCGGTACGAGCAGTACTTC.

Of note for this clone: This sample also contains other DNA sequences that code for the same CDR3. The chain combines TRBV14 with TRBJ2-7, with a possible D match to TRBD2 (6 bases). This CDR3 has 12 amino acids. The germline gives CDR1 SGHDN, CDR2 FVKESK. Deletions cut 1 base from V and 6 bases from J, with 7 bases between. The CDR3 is CASSQGRGEQYF. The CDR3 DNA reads TGTGCCAGCAGCCAAGGGAGGGGCGAGCAGTACTTC.

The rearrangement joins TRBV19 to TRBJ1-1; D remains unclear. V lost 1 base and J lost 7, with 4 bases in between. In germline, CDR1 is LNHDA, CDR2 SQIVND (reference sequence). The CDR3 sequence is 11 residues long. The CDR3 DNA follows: TGTGCCAGTAGTATAGTGCGTGAAGCTTTCTTT. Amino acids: CASSIVREAFF.

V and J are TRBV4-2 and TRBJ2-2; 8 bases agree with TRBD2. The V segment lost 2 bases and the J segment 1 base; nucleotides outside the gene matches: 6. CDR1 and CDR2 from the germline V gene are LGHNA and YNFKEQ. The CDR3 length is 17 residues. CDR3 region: CASSQTGLAENTGELFF. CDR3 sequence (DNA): TGTGCCAGCAGCCAAACCGGACTAGCCGAGAACACCGGGGAGCTGTTTTTT.

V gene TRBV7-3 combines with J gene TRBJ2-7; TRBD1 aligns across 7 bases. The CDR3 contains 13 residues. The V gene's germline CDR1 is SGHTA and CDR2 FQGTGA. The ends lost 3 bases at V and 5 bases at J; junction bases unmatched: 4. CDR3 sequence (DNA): TGTGCCAGCAGCTTCGACAGGGACAACGAGCAGTACTTC. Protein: CASSFDRDNEQYF.

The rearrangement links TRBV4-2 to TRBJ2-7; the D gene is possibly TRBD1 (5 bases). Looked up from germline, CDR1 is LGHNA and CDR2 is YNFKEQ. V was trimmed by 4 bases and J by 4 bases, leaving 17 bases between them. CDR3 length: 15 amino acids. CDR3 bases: TGTGCCAGCAGCCCTGGACACCTTAATGGTTACGAGCAGTACTTC. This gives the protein CASSPGHLNGYEQYF.

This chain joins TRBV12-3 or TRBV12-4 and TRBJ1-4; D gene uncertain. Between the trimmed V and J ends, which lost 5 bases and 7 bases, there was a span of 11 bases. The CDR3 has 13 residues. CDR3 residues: CASSPRRGEKLFF. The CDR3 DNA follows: TGTGCCAGCAGTCCCCGCCGCGGTGAAAAACTGTTTTTT.

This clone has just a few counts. CDR3 protein: CASSLGSDRGEQFF. Written as DNA, the CDR3 is TGTGCCAGCAGCCTAGGGTCAGATAGGGGTGAGCAGTTCTTC. The chain couples TRBV9 to TRBJ2-1, with a possible D match to TRBD1 (5 bases). The CDR3 has 14 amino acids. Germline-derived CDR1 and CDR2 are SGDLS and YYNGEE. Trimming removed 4 bases from V and 9 bases from J, with 17 bases in between.

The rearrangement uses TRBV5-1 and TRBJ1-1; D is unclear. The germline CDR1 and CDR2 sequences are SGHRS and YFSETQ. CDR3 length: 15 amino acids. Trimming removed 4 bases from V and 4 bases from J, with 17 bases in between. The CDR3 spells CASSTQPEAGTEAFF. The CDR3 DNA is TGCGCCAGCAGCACGCAACCCGAGGCCGGCACTGAAGCTTTCTTT.

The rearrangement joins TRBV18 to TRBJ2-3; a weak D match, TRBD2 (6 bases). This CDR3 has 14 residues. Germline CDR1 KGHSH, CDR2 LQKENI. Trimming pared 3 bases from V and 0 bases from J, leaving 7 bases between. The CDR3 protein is CASSPRESTDTQYF. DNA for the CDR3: TGTGCCAGCTCACCTCGGGAGAGCACAGATACGCAGTATTTT.

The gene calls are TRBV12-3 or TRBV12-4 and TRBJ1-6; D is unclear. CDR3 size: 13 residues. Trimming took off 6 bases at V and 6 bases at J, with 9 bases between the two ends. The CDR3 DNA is TGTGCCAGCAGGGACTTCAGTAATTCACCCCTCCACTTT. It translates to CASRDFSNSPLHF.

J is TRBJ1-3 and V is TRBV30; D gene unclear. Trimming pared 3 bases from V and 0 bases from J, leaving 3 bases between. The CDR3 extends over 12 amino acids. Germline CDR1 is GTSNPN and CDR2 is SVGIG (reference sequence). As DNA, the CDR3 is TGTGCCTGGAGCTCCTCTGGAAACACCATATATTTT. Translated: CAWSSSGNTIYF.

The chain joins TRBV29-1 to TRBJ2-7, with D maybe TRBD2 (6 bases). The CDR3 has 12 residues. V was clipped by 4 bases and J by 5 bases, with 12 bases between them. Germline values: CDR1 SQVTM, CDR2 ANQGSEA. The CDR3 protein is CSVAREVNEQYF. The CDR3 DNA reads TGCAGCGTTGCCAGGGAGGTAAACGAGCAGTACTTC.

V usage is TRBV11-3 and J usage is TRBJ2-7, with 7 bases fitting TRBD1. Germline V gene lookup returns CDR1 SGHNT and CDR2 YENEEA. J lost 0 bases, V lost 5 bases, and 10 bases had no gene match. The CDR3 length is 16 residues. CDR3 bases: TGTGCCAGCAGCGATTACACAGGGGCCACCTCCTACGAGCAGTACTTC. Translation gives CASSDYTGATSYEQYF.